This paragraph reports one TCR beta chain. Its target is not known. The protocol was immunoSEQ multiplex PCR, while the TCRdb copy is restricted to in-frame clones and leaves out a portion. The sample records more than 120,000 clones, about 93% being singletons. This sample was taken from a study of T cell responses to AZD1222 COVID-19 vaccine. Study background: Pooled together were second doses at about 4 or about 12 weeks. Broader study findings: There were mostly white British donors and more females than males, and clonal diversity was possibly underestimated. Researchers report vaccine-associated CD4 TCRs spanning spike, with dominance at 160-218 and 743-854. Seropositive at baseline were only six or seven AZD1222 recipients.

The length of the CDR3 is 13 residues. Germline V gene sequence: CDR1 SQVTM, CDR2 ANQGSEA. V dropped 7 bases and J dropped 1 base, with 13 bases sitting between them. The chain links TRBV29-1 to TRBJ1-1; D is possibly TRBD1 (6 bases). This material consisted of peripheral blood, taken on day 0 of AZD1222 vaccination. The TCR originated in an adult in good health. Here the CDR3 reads CSANGQQNTEAFF. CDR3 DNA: TGCAGCGCCAACGGACAGCAGAACACTGAAGCTTTCTTT.